Here is one T cell receptor beta chain with its context. The antigen it binds to is not known. No base qualities exist here, and no much larger clone lies one base off it. CDR1 and CDR2 (KGHSH, LQKENI) derive from the germline V gene. Including the terminal cysteine and phenylalanine, the CDR3 comprises 15 residues. The kept DNA is CDR3 alone, 45 bases in frame from the first base. Here V drops 0 bases and J drops 4 bases, and the junction holds 6 bases not matched to any gene. Whole blood was collected in K2EDTA tubes by collaborating institutions according to the institutions' own protocols. Collaborator samples were shipped for TCRbeta analysis as frozen whole blood, isolated PBMCs, or DNA extracted from either sample type. The immunoSEQ Assay, a bias-controlled multiplex PCR, was used to amplify TCRbeta CDR3 regions from genomic DNA. In the paper's pipeline: Nucleated cell counts per sample were estimated from amplification of reference gene primers within the assay. To quantify the absolute abundance of each unique TCRbeta CDR3 rearrangement, sequence reads were collapsed and filtered. Productive Simpson clonality was computed per sample as the square root of Simpson's diversity index over productive rearrangements. Imported from immuneACCESS, the table was reduced by TCRdb to in-frame sequences with V and J called. These copies leave out some clones; in studies compared against another copy, an unresolved V gene accounts for under half, and the cause of the remainder is not known. V and J calls and clone size are those listed in that table; D and trimming were worked out from the DNA. Recorded for this sample are under 65,000 clones; roughly 82% of them occurred a single time. The top ten clones comprise 5.6% of the sample.

This sample stems from a study of blood T cell repertoires in COVID-19 (TCRdb year 2020). Turning to the overall study: Collaborator samples came from the United States, Italy and Spain and covered acute and convalescent phases of COVID-19. The prospective study material was composed of cDNA or gDNA derived from T cells, B-cell-depleted T cells, or PBMCs. Where available, HLA class I and class II types were taken from metadata supplied by the sample provider and were not determined by assay-based typing. The sample metadata nearly always contained a de-identified subject ID, COVID-19 status, age in years and sex. The dataset comprised deeply sampled blood TCRbeta repertoires from subjects exposed to, actively infected with, or recovered from COVID-19. The samples were drawn from two sources: the first 160 participants of the ongoing ImmuneRACE study, and fewer than 1,500 subjects contributed by 6 global collaborators. The repertoires were released in a freely available public database intended as a resource for research on the immune response to SARS-CoV-2.

The research as a whole found: Clinical and demographic metadata were provided uncurated, with the amount varying by source and participant.

The sequence was obtained from a woman aged 60-75 years with acute or convalescent COVID-19. The sequencing sample was made of peripheral blood. This chain is built from TRBV18 and TRBJ2-7, with 7 bases matching TRBD1. The DNA is TGTGCCAGCTCACCACCTGACAAGGGGGCTTACGAGCAGTACTTC. Its amino acids are CASSPPDKGAYEQYF.